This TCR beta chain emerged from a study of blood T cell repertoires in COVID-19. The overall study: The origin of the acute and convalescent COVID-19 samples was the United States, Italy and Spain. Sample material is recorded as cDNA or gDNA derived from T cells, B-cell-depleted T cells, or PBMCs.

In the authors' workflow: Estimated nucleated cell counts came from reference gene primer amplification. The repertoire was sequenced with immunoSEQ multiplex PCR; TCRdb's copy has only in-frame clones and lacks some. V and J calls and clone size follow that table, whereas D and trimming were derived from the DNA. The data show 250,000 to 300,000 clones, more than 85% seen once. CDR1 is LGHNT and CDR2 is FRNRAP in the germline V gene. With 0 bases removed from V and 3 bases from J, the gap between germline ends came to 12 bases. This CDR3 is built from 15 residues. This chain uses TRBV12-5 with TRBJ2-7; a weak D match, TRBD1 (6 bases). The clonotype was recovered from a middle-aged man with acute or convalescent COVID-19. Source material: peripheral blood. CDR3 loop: CASGLVNVRGYEQYF. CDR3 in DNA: TGTGCTAGTGGTTTGGTAAACGTCAGGGGCTACGAGCAGTACTTC.